The following is a TCR beta chain sequence with its context. Its antigen is undetermined. This record comes from a study of shared clonotypes between healthy human individuals. Study summary: For every donor, three CD4 naive, three CD4 memory, two CD8 naive and one CD8 memory plates were used.

The data were produced by immunoSEQ multiplex PCR, yet TCRdb's version contains in-frame clones alone and is incomplete. The table shows about 700,000 clones, with 92% occurring only once. Germline V gene lookup returns CDR1 LNHDA and CDR2 SQIVND (reference sequence). This CDR3 is built from 16 residues. V was pared by 0 bases and J by 5 bases, with 9 bases of the junction left unmatched. Whole-study results and caveats: Shared clonotypes across all four donors exceeded non-shared ones in generation probability. Rarefaction exposed incomplete sorted-subset sequencing despite large depth.

It was CD45RO-negative cells, positively selected for CCR7, that made up naive CD8 cells, with terminally differentiated effector memory CD45RA+ cells excluded. All the donors were Caucasian adults who lived in Nashville, Tennessee. The sequencing sample was made of naive CD8+ T cells sorted from blood. The source is a man younger than 40 in good health. J is TRBJ1-2 and V is TRBV19, with 7 bases matching TRBD1. CDR3 DNA sequence: TGTGCCAGTAGTATAGATCGGACAGGATTGGCTTATGGCTACACCTTC. It is translated as CASSIDRTGLAYGYTF.